Each of the 10 T cell receptor beta chains below was sequenced from the same sample in a study of blood T cell repertoires in COVID-19. Produced via immunoSEQ multiplex PCR; TCRdb's table is partial and in-frame only. The data contain more than 150,000 clones, about four fifths of them seen just once; the ten biggest clones take up around 14%. Sequencing was performed on peripheral blood. Receptor source: an elderly woman with acute or convalescent COVID-19.

This clone was counted a few times. The CDR3 sequence: CASSDLVGRLKESPLHF. CDR3 in DNA: TGTGCCAGTAGTGACTTAGTGGGAAGACTAAAGGAGTCACCCCTCCACTTT. V usage is TRBV19 and J usage is TRBJ1-6; D not resolved. Trimming cost V 5 bases and J 10 bases, with 24 bases left between them. Germline V gives CDR1 LNHDA, CDR2 SQIVND (reference sequence). The length of the CDR3 is 17 residues. The full variable domain, rest sourced from reference TRBV19 and TRBJ1-6, is DGGITQSPKYLFRKEGQNVTLSCEQNLNHDAMYWYRQDPGQGLRLIYYSQIVNDFQKGDIAEGYSVSREKKESFPLTVTSAQKNPTAFYLCASSDLVGRLKESPLHFGNGTRLTVT.

This clone was picked up a small number of times. J is TRBJ1-5 and V is TRBV7-9; no firm D call. CDR3 length: 13 residues. Germline V gene data show CDR1 as SEHNR and CDR2 as FQNEAQ (reference sequence). The V end lost 4 bases, the J end lost 8 bases, and 12 bases lay between the germline ends. The CDR3 sequence is CASSSRAREPQHF. The DNA for the CDR3 is TGTGCCAGCAGCTCTCGGGCGCGGGAGCCCCAGCATTTT. Supplemented by reference TRBV7-9 and TRBJ1-5, the full variable domain reads DTGVSQNPRHKITKRGQNVTFRCDPISEHNRLYWYRQTLGQGPEFLTYFQNEAQLEKSRLLSDRFSAERPKGSFSTLEIQRTEQGDSAMYLCASSSRAREPQHFGDGTRLSIL.

The chain links TRBV6-6 to TRBJ1-5; tentatively, D is TRBD1 (6 bases). V was clipped by 6 bases and J by 0 bases, with 9 bases between them. The CDR3 extends over 14 amino acids. Germline assignment: CDR1 MNHNY and CDR2 SVGAGI (reference sequence). CDR3 coding DNA: TGTGCCAGCAGGGGACACAATAGCAATCAGCCCCAGCATTTT. Its protein product is CASRGHNSNQPQHF.

This chain joins TRBV6-1 and TRBJ2-2; D possibly corresponds to TRBD1 (5 bases). CDR1 MNHNS and CDR2 SASEGT come from the germline V gene. V was shortened by 2 bases and J by 2 bases, with 12 bases between the two germline ends. CDR3 length equals 16 residues. CDR3 amino acids: CASSERGRDNTGELFF. The CDR3 nucleotides are TGTGCCAGCAGTGAAAGGGGTAGGGATAACACCGGGGAGCTGTTTTTT.

This chain connects TRBV19 to TRBJ2-1; TRBD2 aligns across 12 bases. V lost 7 bases to trimming and J lost 8 bases; unmatched junction nucleotides: 12. CDR3 length equals 16 residues. CDR1 is LNHDA, CDR2 SQIVND, per germline (reference sequence). CDR3 residues: CASTPPGLAGFYEQFF. The CDR3 region has the DNA TGTGCCAGTACTCCACCCGGACTAGCGGGGTTCTATGAGCAGTTCTTC.

The chain combines TRBV30 with TRBJ1-5; unclear D gene. CDR3 length: 14 residues. Trimming took 2 bases from V and 4 from J, leaving 12 bases between them. Germline V CDR1 and CDR2: GTSNPN, SVGIG (reference sequence). The CDR3 loop is CAWSRAPGNQPQHF. In DNA form, the CDR3 reads TGTGCCTGGAGTCGGGCCCCGGGGAATCAGCCCCAGCATTTT.

This clone has a handful of counts. V is TRBV2 and J is TRBJ2-3, with 13 bases fitting TRBD2. The CDR3 contains 18 residues. J was trimmed by 0 bases and V by 4 bases; bases with no gene match: 7. Germline CDR1 SNHLY, CDR2 FYNNEI. The CDR3 here is CASSGEGLAGKSTDTQYF. In DNA, the CDR3 is TGTGCCAGCAGTGGAGAGGGACTAGCGGGGAAGAGCACAGATACGCAGTATTTT. The whole variable domain, filled in from reference TRBV2 and TRBJ2-3, reads EPEVTQTPSHQVTQMGQEVILRCVPISNHLYFYWYRQILGQKVEFLVSFYNNEISEKSEIFDDQFSVERPDGSNFTLKIRSTKLEDSAMYFCASSGEGLAGKSTDTQYFGPGTRLTVL.

This chain joins TRBV27 and TRBJ2-2, with a weak D call TRBD1 (5 bases). The CDR3 loop spans 13 amino acids. CDR1 MNHEY and CDR2 SMNVEV come from the germline V gene (reference sequence). V lost 0 bases and J 11 bases, leaving 10 bases between the germline ends. The CDR3 here is CASSLSRRDELFF. In DNA form, the CDR3 reads TGTGCCAGCAGTTTATCTCGCAGGGATGAGCTGTTTTTT.

V is TRBV18 and J is TRBJ2-7; weak D call: TRBD1 (5 bases). V was clipped by 6 bases and J by 0 bases, with 12 bases between them. Looked up from germline, CDR1 is KGHSH and CDR2 is LQKENI. The CDR3 sequence is 14 residues long. For the CDR3, the DNA is TGTGCCAGCTCCCTCGTGGGGCTCTCCTACGAGCAGTACTTC. It is translated as CASSLVGLSYEQYF.

This clone was seen more than once but under ten times. The chain employs TRBV10-1 and TRBJ2-1, with 8 bases aligning to TRBD2. The CDR3 extends over 13 amino acids. V dropped 6 bases and J dropped 4; count of bases not matched to a gene: 2. Germline V lookup: CDR1 WNHNN, CDR2 SYGVQD (reference sequence). In DNA form, the CDR3 reads TGCGCCAGCAGCGCTAGCGGGTACAATGAGCAGTTCTTC. It specifies CASSASGYNEQFF.